This is a list of T cell receptor beta chains from one sample in a study of post-analysis software for immune sequencing data. Each CDR3 protein gets one entry after TCRdb re-called the PCR reads with MiXCR. Seen here are approximately 180,000 distinct CDR3 sequences, approximately 31% observed once, and the top ten hold about 1.6%. Input material: blood. The receptor source for this set is a girl aged 10-17 years with multiple sclerosis. CDR3s include the opening cysteine and the closing phenylalanine or tryptophan. D genes are given only for firm matches. The size entry is marked missing in some rows and otherwise reads once, few, many or a size class.

-,TRBV30,TRBD1,TRBJ1-5,CAWSIPGTGAQPQHF,TGTGCCTGGAGTATCCCCGGGACAGGGGCCCAGCCCCAGCATTTT
many,TRBV20-1,-,TRBJ2-3,CSAIRTDTQYF,TGCAGTGCTATTAGGACAGATACGCAGTATTTT
few,TRBV27,TRBD1,TRBJ1-5,CASSPMGQGGQPQHF,TGTGCCAGCAGTCCTATGGGACAGGGAGGGCAGCCCCAGCATTTT
few,TRBV5-1,-,TRBJ1-3,CASSLAGGSGNTIYF,TGCGCCAGCAGCTTGGCGGGGGGCTCTGGAAACACCATATATTTT
-,TRBV11-2,-,TRBJ1-5,CASSLDSGYSNQPQHF,TGTGCCAGCAGCTTAGATTCAGGGTATAGCAATCAGCCCCAGCATTTT
many,TRBV28,-,TRBJ1-1,CASSLTRDSTEAFF,TGTGCCAGCAGTTTAACCAGGGATTCCACTGAAGCTTTCTTT
many,TRBV11-2,TRBD2,TRBJ2-3,CASSTRPGLAIDTQYF,TGTGCCAGCAGCACACGCCCGGGACTAGCAATAGATACGCAGTATTTT
few,TRBV18,-,TRBJ2-5,CVSSPERTVHYGQYF,TGTGTCAGCTCACCGGAACGAACAGTACACTACGGGCAGTACTTC
-,TRBV12-3/TRBV12-4,TRBD2,TRBJ2-2,CASSRSSGRTPGELFF,TGTGCCAGCAGCCGATCTAGCGGGAGGACTCCCGGGGAGCTGTTTTTT
once,TRBV20-1,TRBD1,TRBJ1-5,CSAWPGQDNQPQHF,TGCAGTGCTTGGCCGGGACAGGATAATCAGCCCCAGCATTTT
many,TRBV7-9,TRBD2,TRBJ2-1,CASSSIAGHNEQFF,TGTGCCAGCAGCTCTATAGCGGGGCACAATGAGCAGTTCTTC
many,TRBV11-2,-,TRBJ1-1,CASSLGRGRENTEAFF,TGTGCCAGCAGCTTAGGTAGGGGCCGCGAGAACACTGAAGCTTTCTTT